The source of this T cell receptor (beta chain) is a study of T-cell memory formation after mild COVID-19. Study context: The study found TCR clusters largely donor specific.

On this clonotype: The antigen is not known.

The CDR3 totals 15 residues. CDR1 is GTSNPN and CDR2 is SVGIG in the germline V gene (reference sequence). The germline V and J ends were trimmed by 3 bases and 8 bases, with 17 bases remaining between them. After 5'RACE with constant-segment primers, TCR alpha and TCR beta cDNA libraries carrying sample barcodes and UMIs were obtained. TCRdb ran MiXCR on the 5' RACE reads and lists one entry per CDR3 protein. The sample records about 340,000 distinct CDR3 sequences, 13% to 15% being singletons. Findings of the study overall: Most CD4+ clones that shrank were in CM and EM, while CD8+ ones turned up in EMRA.

This sequence was found in a man aged 18-30 years who had mild COVID-19 (a few samples of this study predate the infection). Cell type and time point are not known. V and J are TRBV30 and TRBJ1-6; D ambiguous. What was sequenced was PBMCs or a T cell subset sorted from them (not recorded which). The DNA of the CDR3 is TGTGCCTGGAGGACCCTAGGACCGACTTATTCACCCCTCCACTTT. Amino acids: CAWRTLGPTYSPLHF.